This TCR beta chain came from a study of shared clonotypes between healthy human individuals. Assay used: immunoSEQ multiplex PCR; TCRdb lists only in-frame clones, some missing. Of about 1 million clones listed, 65% to 80% are singletons. This clonotype was obtained from a man younger than 35 in good health. Sequenced material: memory CD4+ T cells sorted from blood. Subset reported: CD45RA-negative fraction.

The CDR3 loop reads CASSEVRDTMQGYTF. In DNA, the CDR3 is TGTGCCAGCAGTGAAGTTCGGGACACTATGCAAGGCTACACCTTC. This sequence joins TRBV2 and TRBJ1-2, with a weak D call TRBD1 (6 bases). Germline loops: CDR1 SNHLY, CDR2 FYNNEI. CDR3 length equals 15 residues. Trimming left V 1 base short and J 8 bases short, with 17 bases between.